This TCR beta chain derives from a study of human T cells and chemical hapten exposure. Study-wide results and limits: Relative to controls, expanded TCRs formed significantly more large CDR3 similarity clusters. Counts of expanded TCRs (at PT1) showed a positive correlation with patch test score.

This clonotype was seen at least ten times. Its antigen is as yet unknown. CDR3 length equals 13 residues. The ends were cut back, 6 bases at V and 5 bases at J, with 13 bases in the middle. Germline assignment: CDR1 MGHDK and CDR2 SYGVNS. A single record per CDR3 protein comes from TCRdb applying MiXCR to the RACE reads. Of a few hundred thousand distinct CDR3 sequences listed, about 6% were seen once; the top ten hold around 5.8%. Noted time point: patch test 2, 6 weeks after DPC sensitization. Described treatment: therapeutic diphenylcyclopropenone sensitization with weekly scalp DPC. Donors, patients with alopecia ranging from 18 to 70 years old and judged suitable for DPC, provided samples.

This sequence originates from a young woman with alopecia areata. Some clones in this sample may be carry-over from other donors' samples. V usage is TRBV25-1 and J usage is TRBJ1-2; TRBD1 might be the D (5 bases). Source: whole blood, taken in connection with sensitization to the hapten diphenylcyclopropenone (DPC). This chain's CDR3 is CASSGTLSYGYTF. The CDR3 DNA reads TGTGCCAGCAGCGGGACTCTCTCATATGGCTACACCTTC.